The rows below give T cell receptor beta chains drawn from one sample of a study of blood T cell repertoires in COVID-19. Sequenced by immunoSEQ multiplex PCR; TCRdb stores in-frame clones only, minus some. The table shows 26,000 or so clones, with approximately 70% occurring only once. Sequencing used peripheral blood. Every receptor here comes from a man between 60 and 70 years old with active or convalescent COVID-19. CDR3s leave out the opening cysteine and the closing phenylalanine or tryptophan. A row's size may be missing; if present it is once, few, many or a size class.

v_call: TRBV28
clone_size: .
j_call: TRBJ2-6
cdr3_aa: ASSSVWGAGANVLT

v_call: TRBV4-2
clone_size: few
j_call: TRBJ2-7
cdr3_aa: ASSQDLEQGGEQY

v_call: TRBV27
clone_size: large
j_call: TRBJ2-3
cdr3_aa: ASSPLTRSTDTQY

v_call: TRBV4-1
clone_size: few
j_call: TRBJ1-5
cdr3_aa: ASSPRLTTNQPQH

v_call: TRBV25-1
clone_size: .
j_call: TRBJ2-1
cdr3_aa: ASSVSILAGNNEQF

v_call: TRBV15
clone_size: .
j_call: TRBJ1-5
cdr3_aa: ATSTDRANQPQH

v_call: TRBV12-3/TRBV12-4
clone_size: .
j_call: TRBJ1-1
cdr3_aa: ASSSERGLEAF

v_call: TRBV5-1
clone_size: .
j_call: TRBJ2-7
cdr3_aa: ASSFDRAYEQY

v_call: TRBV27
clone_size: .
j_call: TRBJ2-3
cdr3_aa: ASTRADTQY

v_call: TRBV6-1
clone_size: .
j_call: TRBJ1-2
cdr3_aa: ASSEFRGGSYGYT

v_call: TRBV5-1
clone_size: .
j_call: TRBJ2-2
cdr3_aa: ASSINKNTGELF

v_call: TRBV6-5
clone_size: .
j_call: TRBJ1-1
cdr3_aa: ASGRAIMNTEAF

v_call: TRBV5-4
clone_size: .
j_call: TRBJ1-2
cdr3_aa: ASSLKTGSNYGYT

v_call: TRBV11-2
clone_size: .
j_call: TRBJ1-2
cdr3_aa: ASSLYQGWNYGYT

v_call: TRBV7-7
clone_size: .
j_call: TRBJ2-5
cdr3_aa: ASSLGTQIQETQY

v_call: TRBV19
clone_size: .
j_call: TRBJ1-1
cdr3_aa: ASSIGRGNTEAF

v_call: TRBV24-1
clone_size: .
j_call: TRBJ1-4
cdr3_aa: ATSEQTGMGEKLF

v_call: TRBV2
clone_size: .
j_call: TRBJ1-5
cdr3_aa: ASSYSPGSNQPQH

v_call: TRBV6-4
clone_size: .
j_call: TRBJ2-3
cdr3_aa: ASSDQSSGGPSTDTQY

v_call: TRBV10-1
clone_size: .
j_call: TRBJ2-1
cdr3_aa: ASSELAGAYNEQF

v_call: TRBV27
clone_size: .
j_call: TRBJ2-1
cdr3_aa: ASSLRNEQF

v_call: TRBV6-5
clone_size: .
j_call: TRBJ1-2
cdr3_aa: ASSDPSGRGYT

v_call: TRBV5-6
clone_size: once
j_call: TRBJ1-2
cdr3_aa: ANSSRQGALTNYGYT

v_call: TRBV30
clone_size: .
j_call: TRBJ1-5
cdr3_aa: AWSIEGHSNQPQH

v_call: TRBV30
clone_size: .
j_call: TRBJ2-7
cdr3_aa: AWSGTVSEQY

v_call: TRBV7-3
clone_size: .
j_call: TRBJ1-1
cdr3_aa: ASSSQGSTEAF

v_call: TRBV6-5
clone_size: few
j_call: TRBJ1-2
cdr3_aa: ASRQGAGARYGYT

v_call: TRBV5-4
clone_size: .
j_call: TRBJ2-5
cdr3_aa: ASSPRTSGARETQY

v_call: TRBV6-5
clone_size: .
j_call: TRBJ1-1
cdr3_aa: ASSYSGQGVTEAF

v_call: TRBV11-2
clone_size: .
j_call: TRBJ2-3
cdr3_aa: ASNRGGSGDTQY

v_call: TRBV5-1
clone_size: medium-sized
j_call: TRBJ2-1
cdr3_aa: ASSFRGDNEQF

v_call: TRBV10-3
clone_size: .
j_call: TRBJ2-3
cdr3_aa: ATVPGGSTDTQY

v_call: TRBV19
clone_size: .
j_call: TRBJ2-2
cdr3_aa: ASSIWEDTGELF

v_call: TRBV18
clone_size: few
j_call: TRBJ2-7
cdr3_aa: ASSPYSGLDYEQY

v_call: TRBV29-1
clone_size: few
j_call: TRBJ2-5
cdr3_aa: SVITGGGETQY

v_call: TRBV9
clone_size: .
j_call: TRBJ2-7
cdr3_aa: ASSVEAGLAGAARDEQY

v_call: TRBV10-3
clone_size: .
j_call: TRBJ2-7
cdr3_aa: AISVVAGEGEQY

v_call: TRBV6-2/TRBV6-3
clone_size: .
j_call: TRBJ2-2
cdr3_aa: ASSLGPGRTNTGELF

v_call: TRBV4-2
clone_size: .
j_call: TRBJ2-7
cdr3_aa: ASSQDSYEQY

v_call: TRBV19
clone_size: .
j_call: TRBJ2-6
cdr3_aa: ASSRTSGSSGANVLT

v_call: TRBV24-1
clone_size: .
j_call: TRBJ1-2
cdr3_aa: ATSDPTGTGTYGYT

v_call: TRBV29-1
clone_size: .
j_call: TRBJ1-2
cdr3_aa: SVEGGGSKGYT

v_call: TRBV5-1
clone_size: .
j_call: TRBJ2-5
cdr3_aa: ASSLGPSGGGETQY

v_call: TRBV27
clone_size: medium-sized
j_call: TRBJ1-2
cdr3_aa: ASSTLTGPLGYT

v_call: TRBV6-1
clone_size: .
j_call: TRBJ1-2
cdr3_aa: ASSDPLNPEDFYYGYT

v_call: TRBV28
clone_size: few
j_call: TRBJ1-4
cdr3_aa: ASREGFDEKLF

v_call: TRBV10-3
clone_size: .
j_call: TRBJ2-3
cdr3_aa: ATGTSGGAADTQY

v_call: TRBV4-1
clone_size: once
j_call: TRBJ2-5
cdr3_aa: ASSQVLGSGREETQY

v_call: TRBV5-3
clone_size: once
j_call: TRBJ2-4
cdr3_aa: ASTSQGAAKNIQY

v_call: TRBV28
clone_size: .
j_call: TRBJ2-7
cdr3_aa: ASTQPPYEQY

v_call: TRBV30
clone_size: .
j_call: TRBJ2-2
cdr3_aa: ARTGVGTGELF

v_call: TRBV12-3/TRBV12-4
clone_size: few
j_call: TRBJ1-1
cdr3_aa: ASSLQGNTEAF

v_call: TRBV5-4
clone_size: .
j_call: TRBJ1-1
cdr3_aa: ASIRVGADTEAF

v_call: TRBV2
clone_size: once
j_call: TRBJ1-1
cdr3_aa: ASSGLLMNTEAF

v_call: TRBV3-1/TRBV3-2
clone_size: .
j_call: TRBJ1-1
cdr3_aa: ASSLNTRNTEAF

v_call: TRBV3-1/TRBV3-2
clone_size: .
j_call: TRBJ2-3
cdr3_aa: ASSQRTREPY

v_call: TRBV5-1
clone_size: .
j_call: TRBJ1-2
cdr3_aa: ASSLGPGSDGYT